This T cell receptor beta chain was sequenced during a study of regulatory T cells in long-lasting Graves disease. Time point indicated: newly diagnosed GD, antithyroid drugs for less than 3 months. Isolated PBMC RNA provided the starting material for the TCR library. Investigators report Graves' disease was diagnosed under American Thyroid Association guidelines. J lost 7 bases, V lost 5 bases, and 8 bases had no gene match. The CDR3 loop spans 14 amino acids. Investigators prepared the TCR beta libraries by applying iRepertoire HTBI primers and Arm-PCR of CDR3 regions. TCRdb reprocessed the multiplex PCR reads with MiXCR, giving one entry per CDR3 protein. Of about 220,000 distinct CDR3 sequences listed, roughly 19% are singletons. The same data also contributed to another study, on T cells in Graves' hyperthyroidism and ophthalmopathy.

V and J are TRBV12-3 or TRBV12-4 and TRBJ2-7, with 10 bases fitting TRBD2. The clonotype comes from a woman aged 25 to 39 with Graves disease. The sequencing used peripheral blood mononuclear cells (PBMCs), collected at new diagnosis, from a patient treated with antithyroid drugs. CDR3 bases: TGTGCCAGCAGTCCCTCCCCACTAGCGGGGGAGCAGTACTTC. Translating gives CASSPSPLAGEQYF.